This T cell receptor beta chain was sequenced for a study of cytomegalovirus exposure and HLA in healthy donors. Study-level information: Prior work identified about 120 million unique TCR beta sequences in some 200 million T cells.

The CDR3 is made up of 13 amino acids. The germline gives CDR1 MNHEY, CDR2 SVGAGI. Trimming cost V 5 bases and J 4 bases, with 11 bases left between them. Amplification used 60 Vbeta primers and 13 Jbeta primers. In the original processing: There were about 80 million unique TCR beta chains by a later count, and around 10 million of them were shared. The data were produced by immunoSEQ multiplex PCR, yet TCRdb's version contains in-frame clones alone and is incomplete. V and J calls and clone size follow that table, whereas D and trimming were derived from the DNA. The sample lists around 230,000 clones; roughly 80% were seen once. Of note for this clone: Its matching antigen is unknown.

Study-wide results and limits: Certain indistinguishable V segments, among them TRBV6-2 and TRBV6-3, were excluded. Several of the most significant clusters were apparently associated with common viral pathogens in a later analysis.

This TCR was sampled from a man in his forties in good health and CMV-seropositive. Sequencing was done on a sample of PBMCs. The chain joins TRBV6-5 to TRBJ1-1; D not certain. In DNA, the CDR3 is TGTGCCAGCAGTCTCCCGGGAGGCACTGAAGCTTTCTTT. Encoded protein: CASSLPGGTEAFF.